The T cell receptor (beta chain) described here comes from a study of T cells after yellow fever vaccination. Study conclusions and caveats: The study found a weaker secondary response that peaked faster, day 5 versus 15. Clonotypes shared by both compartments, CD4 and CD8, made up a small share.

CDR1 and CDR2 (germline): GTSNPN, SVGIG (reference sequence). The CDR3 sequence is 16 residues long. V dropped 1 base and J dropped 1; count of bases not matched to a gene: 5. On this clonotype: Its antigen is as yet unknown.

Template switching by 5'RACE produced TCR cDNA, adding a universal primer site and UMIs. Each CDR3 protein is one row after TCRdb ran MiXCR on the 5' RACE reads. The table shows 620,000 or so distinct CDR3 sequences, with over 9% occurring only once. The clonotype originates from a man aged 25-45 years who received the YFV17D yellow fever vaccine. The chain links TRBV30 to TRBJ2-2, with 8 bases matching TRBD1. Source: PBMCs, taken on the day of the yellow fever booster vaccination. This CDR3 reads CAWSALDRVNTGELFF. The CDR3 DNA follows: TGTGCCTGGAGTGCCCTGGACAGGGTGAACACCGGGGAGCTGTTTTTT.